These 12 T cell receptor beta chains share one sample of origin, sequenced in a study of T cells after posttransplantation cyclophosphamide. The repertoire was sequenced with immunoSEQ multiplex PCR; TCRdb's copy has only in-frame clones and lacks some. The profile covers some 40,000 clones, none occurring a single time. Sequencing used PBMCs. The receptors were sampled from a man aged 25 to 40 in good health and a related stem cell transplant donor.

This clone has at least ten counts. An end of the junction differs from the germline gene, which may be a read error. This rearrangement joins TRBV4-3 to TRBJ1-2, with a possible D match to TRBD1 (6 bases). This CDR3 is 16 amino acids long. Germline values: CDR1 LGHNA, CDR2 YSLEER. Here the CDR3 DNA reads TGCGCCAGCAGTCAAGGCATTCGGACAGAGCTCTATGGCTACACCTTC. Encoded protein: CASSQGIRTELYGYTF.

Only a few counts were recorded for this clone. V and J are TRBV6-1 and TRBJ1-1, with D possibly TRBD1 on 5 matching bases. The CDR3 is 10 amino acids. Germline V gene data show CDR1 as MNHNS and CDR2 as SASEGT. Trimming stripped 8 bases from V and 5 bases from J, with 6 bases between. CDR3 bases: TGTGCCAGCCGGGGGACTGAAGCTTTCTTT. It codes for CASRGTEAFF.

The sample holds many counts of this clone. The chain combines TRBV6-5 with TRBJ2-1, with D tentatively TRBD2 (5 bases). Germline lookup yields CDR1 MNHEY and CDR2 SVGAGI. CDR3 size: 16 residues. V lost 2 bases, J lost 3 bases, and 14 bases lay in between. Here the CDR3 reads CASSYLGQRFYNEQFF. The DNA of the CDR3 is TGTGCCAGCAGTTACCTGGGCCAGCGGTTCTACAATGAGCAGTTCTTC.

This chain joins TRBV5-1 and TRBJ2-5, with 7 bases identical to TRBD2. Looked up from germline, CDR1 is SGHRS and CDR2 is YFSETQ. The CDR3 length is 16 residues. With 5 bases clipped from V and 5 bases from J, the junction kept 15 bases outside the gene matches. The DNA for the CDR3 is TGCGCCAGCAGGGAACGAGCGGGGACCCGCACGGAGACCCAGTACTTC. Protein: CASRERAGTRTETQYF.

In this sample, this clone turned up many times. V is TRBV2 and J is TRBJ1-1; the D gene is possibly TRBD1 (5 bases). The V end was cut by 3 bases, the J end by 3 bases, with 14 bases between. The CDR3 loop spans 15 amino acids. Germline V gives CDR1 SNHLY, CDR2 FYNNEI. The CDR3 DNA reads TGTGCCAGCAGTGATCAGGGTAAGGTGGACACTGAAGCTTTCTTT. This codes for CASSDQGKVDTEAFF.

This rearrangement joins TRBV9 to TRBJ2-1, with D perhaps matching TRBD2 (5 bases). The CDR3 loop spans 16 amino acids. Trimming cost V 4 bases and J 6 bases, with 20 bases left between them. From germline, CDR1 is SGDLS and CDR2 YYNGEE. This CDR3 reads CASSSSPHRRGNEQFF. CDR3 nucleotide sequence: TGTGCCAGCAGCTCCTCCCCCCACAGACGGGGCAATGAGCAGTTCTTC.

This clone has ten or more counts. The CDR3 DNA reads as TGTGCCAGCAGTTCCCTTCGGGGGGAACAAGAGACCCAGTACTTC. As protein: CASSSLRGEQETQYF. The V and J genes are TRBV28 and TRBJ2-5; 7 nucleotides match TRBD2. Trimming at V came to 4 bases and at J to 2 bases, leaving 7 bases not matched to a gene. This CDR3 is 15 amino acids long. CDR1 is MDHEN and CDR2 is SYDVKM in the germline V gene.

Ten or more counts support this clone. This chain joins TRBV5-8 and TRBJ2-7; 8 bases match TRBD1. The CDR3 has 15 residues. The V gene end was trimmed by 1 base and the J gene end by 5 bases; junction bases not matched to a gene: 8. Germline CDR1 and CDR2: SGHTS and YDEGEE. The chain's CDR3 is CASSLFRQGFHEQYF. CDR3 bases: TGTGCCAGCAGCTTGTTTCGACAGGGGTTCCACGAGCAGTACTTC.

This clone appeared many times. V gene TRBV7-2 combines with J gene TRBJ2-1; 9 bases map to TRBD2. Germline trimming cut 2 bases from V and 8 bases from J; bases unmatched to any gene: 4. The CDR3 loop spans 14 amino acids. CDR1 and CDR2 from the germline V gene are SGHTA and FQGNSA. For the CDR3, the DNA is TGTGCCAGCAGCTTAAGGTCTAGCGGGGATGAGCAGTTCTTC. This sequence encodes CASSLRSSGDEQFF.

This clone has ten or more counts. The rearrangement links TRBV2 to TRBJ1-4; D uncertain. The germline gives CDR1 SNHLY, CDR2 FYNNEI. V was clipped by 2 bases and J by 0 bases, with 13 bases between them. There are 17 residues in the CDR3. CDR3 bases: TGTGCCAGCAGTGAACTCGGGTCAACCTCAACTAATGAAAAACTGTTTTTT. This codes for CASSELGSTSTNEKLFF.

The table lists this clone with many counts. The chain uses TRBV18 and TRBJ2-2, with D possibly TRBD1 on 6 matching bases. There are 15 residues in the CDR3. V dropped 3 bases and J dropped 5 bases, with 13 bases sitting between them. The germline V gene has CDR1 KGHSH and CDR2 LQKENI. CDR3 region: CASSPLSGTTGELFF. CDR3 nucleotide sequence: TGTGCCAGCTCACCCTTATCAGGGACAACCGGGGAGCTGTTTTTT. Drawing the rest from reference TRBV18 and TRBJ2-2, the complete variable domain is NAGVMQNPRHLVRRRGQEARLRCSPMKGHSHVYWYRQLPEEGLKFMVYLQKENIIDESGMPKERFSAEFPKEGPSILRIQQVVRGDSAAYFCASSPLSGTTGELFFGEGSRLTVL.

The table lists this clone with a few counts. V and J are TRBV6-5 and TRBJ2-5; 9 bases match TRBD2. J gave up 6 bases and V 2 bases, and 7 bases lay outside the gene matches. The CDR3 has 15 amino acids. Germline CDR1 reads MNHEY; CDR2 reads SVGAGI. As DNA, the CDR3 is TGTGCCAGCAGTTACGAACTAGCGGGTAGGAAGACCCAGTACTTC. Translated: CASSYELAGRKTQYF.